The 6 T cell receptor beta chains listed next were all sequenced from one sample in a study of T cell responses to AZD1222 COVID-19 vaccine. Measured with immunoSEQ multiplex PCR; TCRdb has only the in-frame clones, and not every one. Among 65,000 to 85,000 clones, approximately 84% were seen once, and the ten largest hold around an eighth. This material consisted of peripheral blood, taken on day 0 of AZD1222 vaccination. These receptors were collected from an adult in good health.

This sequence joins TRBV28 and TRBJ2-1; 12 bases are a match to TRBD2. This CDR3 has 14 residues. CDR1 MDHEN and CDR2 SYDVKM come from the germline V gene. With V trimmed by 8 bases and J by 2 bases, 1 base remained unmatched. The CDR3 spells CASRLAGAYNEQFF. The CDR3 DNA reads as TGTGCCAGCCGACTAGCGGGGGCCTACAATGAGCAGTTCTTC.

J is TRBJ1-4 and V is TRBV6-5; D possibly corresponds to TRBD1 (6 bases). CDR3 size: 15 residues. V shed 8 bases and J shed 0 bases, with 13 bases lying between them. Germline CDR1 MNHEY, CDR2 SVGAGI. The CDR3 sequence is CASHRDIATNEKLFF. CDR3 in DNA: TGTGCCAGCCATCGGGACATTGCAACTAATGAAAAACTGTTTTTT.

The gene calls are TRBV5-1 and TRBJ1-1; 8 bases match TRBD1. Germline V gene lookup returns CDR1 SGHRS and CDR2 YFSETQ. The CDR3 is 16 residues long. V dropped 0 bases and J dropped 1; count of bases not matched to a gene: 5. CDR3 sequence reads: CASSLAGTGKNTEAFF. The CDR3 bases are TGCGCCAGCAGCTTGGCCGGGACAGGCAAGAACACTGAAGCTTTCTTT. Looking up the rest from reference TRBV5-1 and TRBJ1-1 gives the full variable domain: KAGVTQTPRYLIKTRGQQVTLSCSPISGHRSVSWYQQTPGQGLQFLFEYFSETQRNKGNFPGRFSGRQFSNSRSEMNVSTLELGDSALYLCASSLAGTGKNTEAFFGQGTRLTVV.

The V gene is TRBV6-5, the J gene TRBJ1-3, with a possible D match to TRBD1 (6 bases). V was shortened by 2 bases and J by 0 bases, with 8 bases between the two germline ends. The germline V gene has CDR1 MNHEY and CDR2 SVGAGI. The CDR3 has 15 residues. The DNA of the CDR3 is TGTGCCAGCAGTTACCAGGGGCCCTCTGGAAACACCATATATTTT. The encoded protein is CASSYQGPSGNTIYF.

This clone was seen a handful of times. V is TRBV6-6 and J is TRBJ1-5; the D is unclear. Trimming stripped 0 bases from V and 2 bases from J, with 8 bases between. CDR3 length: 15 amino acids. Germline V gives CDR1 MNHNY, CDR2 SVGAGI (reference sequence). The CDR3 here is CASSYSGVGNQPQHF. The CDR3 DNA is TGTGCCAGCAGTTACTCCGGAGTCGGCAATCAGCCCCAGCATTTT.

The chain joins TRBV5-4 to TRBJ1-2; the D gene is possibly TRBD1 (6 bases). This CDR3 comprises 13 residues. V lost 4 bases and J 1 base, leaving 8 bases between the germline ends. Germline values: CDR1 SGHNT, CDR2 YYREEE (reference sequence). The CDR3 coding sequence is TGTGCCAGCAGCCCGGACAGTAACTATGGCTACACCTTC. Translated: CASSPDSNYGYTF.